One and the same sample provided the 17 T cell receptor beta chains below, sequenced in a study of blood T cell repertoires in COVID-19. Produced via immunoSEQ multiplex PCR; TCRdb's table is partial and in-frame only. The sample lists some 310,000 clones, roughly 84% occurring once. Input material: peripheral blood. The receptors here all came from a man in his fifties or sixties with active or convalescent COVID-19.

This chain links TRBV6-5 with TRBJ1-5, with 9 bases identical to TRBD1. This CDR3 is 15 amino acids long. V lost 5 bases and J lost 4; bases outside the gene matches: 6. Germline V CDR1 and CDR2: MNHEY, SVGAGI. The CDR3 is CASSKGQGWNQPQHF. CDR3 bases: TGTGCCAGCAGTAAGGGACAGGGATGGAATCAGCCCCAGCATTTT.

The chain recombines TRBV7-2 with TRBJ2-1, with D possibly TRBD2 on 5 matching bases. CDR1 is SGHTA and CDR2 is FQGNSA in the germline V gene. The CDR3 sequence is 15 residues long. Trimming pared 2 bases from V and 1 base from J, leaving 9 bases between. CDR3 nucleotides: TGTGCCAGCAGCTTAATGGCGGGTTCCTACAATGAGCAGTTCTTC. This gives the protein CASSLMAGSYNEQFF.

The CDR3 reads CASSEASGLNTEAFF. The CDR3 DNA follows: TGTGCCAGCAGTGAAGCGAGCGGGCTGAACACTGAAGCTTTCTTT. The chain carries TRBV6-1 and TRBJ1-1; D is uncertain. The CDR3 covers 15 residues. Trimming took off 0 bases at V and 0 bases at J, with 8 bases between the two ends. Germline-derived CDR1 and CDR2 are MNHNS and SASEGT.

The chain uses TRBV5-1 and TRBJ2-1, with TRBD1 matching over 10 bases. V was pared by 4 bases and J by 1 base, with 2 bases of the junction left unmatched. Looked up from germline, CDR1 is SGHRS and CDR2 is YFSETQ. CDR3 size: 15 residues. The CDR3 spells CASSPGQGSYNEQFF. DNA for the CDR3: TGCGCCAGCAGCCCGGGACAGGGGTCCTACAATGAGCAGTTCTTC.

The gene calls are TRBV4-2 and TRBJ2-7, with 8 bases matching TRBD1. The CDR3 length is 15 residues. Looked up from germline, CDR1 is LGHNA and CDR2 is YNFKEQ. The V gene end was trimmed by 0 bases and the J gene end by 0 bases; junction bases not matched to a gene: 1. The CDR3 loop is CASSQDGTGSYEQYF. In nucleotides, the CDR3 is TGTGCCAGCAGCCAAGATGGGACAGGCTCCTACGAGCAGTACTTC.

V gene TRBV4-1 combines with J gene TRBJ2-7, with TRBD1 matching over 10 bases. Germline assignment: CDR1 MGHRA and CDR2 YSYEKL. The CDR3 consists of 16 residues. V dropped 0 bases and J dropped 3; count of bases not matched to a gene: 5. Here the CDR3 reads CASSQDRDRGLYEQYF. The CDR3 DNA sequence: TGCGCCAGCAGCCAAGATCGGGACAGGGGCCTCTACGAGCAGTACTTC.

This chain links TRBV2 with TRBJ1-1, with 8 bases that match TRBD1. The CDR3 totals 13 residues. The germline gives CDR1 SNHLY, CDR2 FYNNEI. V gave up 11 bases and J gave up 4 bases; unmatched junction bases: 9. The CDR3 reads CAELQGAATEAFF. In DNA form, the CDR3 reads TGTGCCGAGCTTCAGGGGGCCGCCACTGAAGCTTTCTTT.

The V gene is TRBV7-2, the J gene TRBJ2-7; D perhaps matches TRBD2 (7 bases). V dropped 4 bases and J dropped 7 bases, with 20 bases sitting between them. The germline V gene encodes CDR1 SGHTA and CDR2 FQGNSA. This CDR3 has 15 residues. DNA of the CDR3: TGTGCCAGCAGCTCGGGGGGCGTCCCGACCGAGGAGCAGTACTTC. Encoded protein: CASSSGGVPTEEQYF.

The V and J genes are TRBV30 and TRBJ1-2; D is perhaps TRBD1 (6 bases). V was pared by 4 bases and J by 6 bases, with 21 bases between. This CDR3 has 15 residues. Germline assignment: CDR1 GTSNPN and CDR2 SVGIG (reference sequence). The CDR3 region is CAWIGRGRRFNGYTF. DNA for the CDR3: TGTGCCTGGATAGGCAGGGGAAGGAGGTTTAATGGCTACACCTTC.

This chain connects TRBV30 to TRBJ2-7; 7 bases are shared with TRBD2. Trimming took 5 bases from V and 2 from J; bases not matched to a gene: 12. The CDR3 has 15 residues. Per germline, CDR1 GTSNPN and CDR2 SVGIG (reference sequence). The CDR3, as DNA: TGTGCCTGGCCCTGGGGGGGGGACTTCGCCTACGAGCAGTACTTC. Protein: CAWPWGGDFAYEQYF.

J is TRBJ2-3 and V is TRBV5-1, with a possible D match to TRBD2 (5 bases). Germline V gene sequence: CDR1 SGHRS, CDR2 YFSETQ. V lost 10 bases and J 2 bases, leaving 23 bases between the germline ends. The CDR3 consists of 16 residues. CDR3 in amino acids: CASTPSSSFPTDTQYF. DNA of the CDR3: TGCGCCTCCACACCTTCTTCTAGCTTCCCCACAGATACGCAGTATTTT.

This chain joins TRBV28 and TRBJ2-3; 8 bases line up with TRBD2. Germline V lookup: CDR1 MDHEN, CDR2 SYDVKM. Trimming took 5 bases from V and 0 from J; bases not matched to a gene: 13. CDR3 size: 18 residues. In DNA, the CDR3 is TGTGCCAGCAGTCCAACTCTCCCCGGGACTAGGAGCACAGATACGCAGTATTTT. It specifies CASSPTLPGTRSTDTQYF.

This clone was detected only once. The chain has TRBV6-6 and TRBJ1-3, with 9 bases fitting TRBD1. V trimming: 6 bases; J trimming: 2 bases; junction bases outside the gene matches: 8. Looked up from germline, CDR1 is MNHNY and CDR2 is SVGAGI (reference sequence). CDR3 length: 16 amino acids. CDR3 nucleotides: TGTGCCAGCAGCTGGGACAGGGAGTTCGCTGGAAACACCATATATTTT. It specifies CASSWDREFAGNTIYF.

There are a few counts of this clone. This chain uses TRBV19 with TRBJ1-3; TRBD1 is a possible D gene (5 bases). Trimming cost V 5 bases and J 0 bases, with 11 bases left between them. Looked up from germline, CDR1 is LNHDA and CDR2 is SQIVND (reference sequence). CDR3 length: 15 residues. The CDR3: CASSLTVSSGNTIYF. The CDR3 region has the DNA TGTGCCAGTAGTCTGACAGTGTCCTCTGGAAACACCATATATTTT.

V and J are TRBV10-2 and TRBJ1-1; 7 nucleotides agree with TRBD1. CDR1 and CDR2 from the germline V gene are WSHSY and SAAADI. V shed 8 bases and J 0 bases; nucleotides not matched to a gene: 3. This CDR3 spans 13 amino acids. The CDR3 bases are TGCGCCAGCGGGGGACAGATGAACACTGAAGCTTTCTTT. It translates to CASGGQMNTEAFF.

The J gene is TRBJ2-3, the V gene TRBV25-1, with 7 bases that match TRBD2. This CDR3 is 15 amino acids long. Trimming cost V 6 bases and J 1 base; bases outside gene matches: 7. Per germline, CDR1 MGHDK and CDR2 SYGVNS. The CDR3 here is CASRDSGFRTDTQYF. CDR3 bases: TGTGCCAGCAGGGATAGCGGGTTTCGCACAGATACGCAGTATTTT. Full variable domain (remainder filled in from reference TRBV25-1 and TRBJ2-3): EADIYQTPRYLVIGTGKKITLECSQTMGHDKMYWYQQDPGMELHLIHYSYGVNSTEKGDLSSESTVSRIRTEHFPLTLESARPSHTSQYLCASRDSGFRTDTQYFGPGTRLTVL.

The chain carries TRBV24-1 and TRBJ2-1, with 10 bases that match TRBD2. CDR3 size: 16 residues. Germline V gene lookup returns CDR1 KGHDR and CDR2 SFDVKD. Germline trimming cut 3 bases from V and 8 bases from J; bases unmatched to any gene: 9. CDR3 protein: CATSDRASGSLDEQFF. DNA of the CDR3: TGTGCCACCAGTGATCGGGCTAGCGGGAGTTTAGATGAGCAGTTCTTC.